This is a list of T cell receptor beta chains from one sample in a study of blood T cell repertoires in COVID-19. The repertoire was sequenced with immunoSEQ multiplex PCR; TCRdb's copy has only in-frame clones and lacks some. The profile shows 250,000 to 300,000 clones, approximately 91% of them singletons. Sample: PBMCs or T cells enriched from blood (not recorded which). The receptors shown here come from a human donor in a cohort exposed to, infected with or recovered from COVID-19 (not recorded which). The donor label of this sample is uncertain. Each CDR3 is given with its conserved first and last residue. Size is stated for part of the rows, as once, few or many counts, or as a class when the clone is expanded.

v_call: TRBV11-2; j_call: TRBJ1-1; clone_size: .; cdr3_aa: CASSAGTDTEAFF
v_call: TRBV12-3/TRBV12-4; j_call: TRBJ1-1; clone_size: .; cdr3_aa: CASRPPTVTEAFF
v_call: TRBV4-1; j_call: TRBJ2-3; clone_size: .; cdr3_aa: CASSQDQTRRFESSTDTQYF
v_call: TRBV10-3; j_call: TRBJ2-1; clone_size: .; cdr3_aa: CAISEPRTGEMEQFF
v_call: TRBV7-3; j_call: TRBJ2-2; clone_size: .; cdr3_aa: CASSRSGQGNTGELFF
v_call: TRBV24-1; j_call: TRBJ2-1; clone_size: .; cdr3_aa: CATSDRDRVNNEQFF
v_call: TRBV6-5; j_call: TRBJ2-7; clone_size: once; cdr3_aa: CASRTGTDYEQYF
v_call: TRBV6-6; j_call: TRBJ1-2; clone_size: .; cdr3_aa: CASSSALQAPLGYTF
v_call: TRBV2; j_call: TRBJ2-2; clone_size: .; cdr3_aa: CAGSGTEGGELFF
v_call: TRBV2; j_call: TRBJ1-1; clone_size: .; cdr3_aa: CASSERRPEPVAAFF
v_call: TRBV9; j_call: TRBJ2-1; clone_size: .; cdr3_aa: CASSTPSGGRYNEQFF
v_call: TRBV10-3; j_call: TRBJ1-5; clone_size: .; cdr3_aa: CAISESGGRNQPQHF
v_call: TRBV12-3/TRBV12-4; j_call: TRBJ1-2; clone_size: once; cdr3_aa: CASSFISASGYTF
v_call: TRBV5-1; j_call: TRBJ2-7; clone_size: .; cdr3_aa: CASSPTGAYEQYF
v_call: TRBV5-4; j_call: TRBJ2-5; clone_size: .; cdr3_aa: CASSSWDSTIEETQYF
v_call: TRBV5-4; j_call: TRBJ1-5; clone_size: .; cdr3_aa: CASSLGGGGQPQHF
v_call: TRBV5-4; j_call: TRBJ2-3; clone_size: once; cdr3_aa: CASSSGARTSTDTQYF
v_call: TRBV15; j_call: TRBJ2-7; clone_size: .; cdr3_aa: CATSRGRQGFYEQYF
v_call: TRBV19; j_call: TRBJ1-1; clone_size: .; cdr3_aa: CASSPYRGEGTEAFF
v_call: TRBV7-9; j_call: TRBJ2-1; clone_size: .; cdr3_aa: CASSSSGRVAGFYNEQFF
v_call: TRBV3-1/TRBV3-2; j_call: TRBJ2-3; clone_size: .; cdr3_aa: CASSQELSGGITDTQYF
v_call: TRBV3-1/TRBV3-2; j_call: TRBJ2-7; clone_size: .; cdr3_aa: CASSQGQGYEQYF
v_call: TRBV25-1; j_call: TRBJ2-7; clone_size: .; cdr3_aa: CASSLQGDSYEQYF
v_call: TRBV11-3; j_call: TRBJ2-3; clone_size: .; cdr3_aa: CASSLRGASGGPLTDTQYF
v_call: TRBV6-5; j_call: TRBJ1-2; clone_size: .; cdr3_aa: CASSWDRAGYTF
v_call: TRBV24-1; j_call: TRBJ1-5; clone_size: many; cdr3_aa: CATSDNRGSSNQPQHF
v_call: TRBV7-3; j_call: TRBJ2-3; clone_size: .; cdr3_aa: CASSFSGLTDTQYF